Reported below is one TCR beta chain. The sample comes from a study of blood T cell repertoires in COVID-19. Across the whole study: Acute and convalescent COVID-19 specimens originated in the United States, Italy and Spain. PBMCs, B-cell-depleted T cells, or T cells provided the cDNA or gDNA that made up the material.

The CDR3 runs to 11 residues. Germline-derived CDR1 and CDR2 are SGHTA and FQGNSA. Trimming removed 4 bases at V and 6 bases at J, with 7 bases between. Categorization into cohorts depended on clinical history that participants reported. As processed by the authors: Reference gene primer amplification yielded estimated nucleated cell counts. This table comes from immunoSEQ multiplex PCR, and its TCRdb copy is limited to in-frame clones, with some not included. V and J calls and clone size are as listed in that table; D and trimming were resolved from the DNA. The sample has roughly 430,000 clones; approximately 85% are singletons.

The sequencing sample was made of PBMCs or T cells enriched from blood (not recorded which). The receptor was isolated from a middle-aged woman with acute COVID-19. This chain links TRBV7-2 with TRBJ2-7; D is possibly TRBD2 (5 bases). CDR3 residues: CASSYGLEQYF. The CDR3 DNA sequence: TGTGCCAGCAGCTATGGACTCGAGCAGTACTTC.